This T cell receptor beta chain derives from a study of chemoradiotherapy in HPV16-positive cancers. Whole-study results and caveats: HPV-responsive T-cell expansion during chemoradiotherapy was linked to improved recurrence-free survival in HPV16-positive patients.

Profiling relied on immunoSEQ multiplex PCR, and the TCRdb table lists in-frame clones only, not all of them. The data contain approximately 2,300 clones, 71% of them singletons. The V and J ends lost 0 bases and 1 base respectively, with 6 bases between them. Germline V gene data show CDR1 as MNHEY and CDR2 as SVGAGI. The CDR3 length is 14 residues. As concerns this clone: The antigen is unknown.

The clonotype comes from a human donor with HPV-associated anogenital cancer. The rearrangement joins TRBV6-5 to TRBJ1-1; D is ambiguous. Sequenced material: tumor tissue, taken from a patient who underwent chemoradiotherapy. CDR3 DNA: TGTGCCAGCAGTTACTCGAAACAGAACACTGAAGCTTTCTTT. It is translated as CASSYSKQNTEAFF.